Here is one T cell receptor beta chain with its context. The target antigen is unknown. The data derive from a study of T cells in Graves' hyperthyroidism and ophthalmopathy. General observations from the study: Blood held most thyroid clonotypes expanded above 0.001 frequency.

V lost 5 bases to trimming and J lost 9 bases; unmatched junction nucleotides: 6. Germline assignment: CDR1 LNHDA and CDR2 SQIVND (reference sequence). The CDR3 covers 12 residues. Using RNA transcripts as the source, TCR beta CDR3 regions were amplified. With the HTBI primer set, the TCR CDR3 went through a first round of RT-PCR. In TCRdb, the multiplex PCR reads were re-called with MiXCR into one record per CDR3 protein. The profile shows approximately 380,000 distinct CDR3 sequences, roughly 13% of them singletons. Investigators excluded patients with uncontrolled infection, other autoimmune disease, pregnancy or lactation. The PBMCs were sourced from fresh peripheral blood (about 10 ml).

J is TRBJ2-7 and V is TRBV19; 8 nucleotides align to TRBD1. Sequencing was done on a sample of blood. This receptor was obtained from a man over 45 with Graves' ophthalmopathy. DNA of the CDR3: TGTGCCAGTAGTTCAGCAGGGGGCGTGCAGTACTTC. Residues: CASSSAGGVQYF.